The source of this TCR beta chain is a study of blood T cell repertoires in COVID-19. Background on the study: The origin of the acute and convalescent COVID-19 samples was the United States, Italy and Spain.

Researchers sorted participants into cohorts using their self-reported clinical history. A COVID-19 case was met by exposed participants within 2 weeks before study entry. The CDR3 is 12 amino acids. CDR1 is MNHEY and CDR2 is SVGAGI in the germline V gene. V lost 5 bases and J 7 bases, leaving 9 bases between the germline ends. In the original processing: Amplification of reference gene primers was used by the study to estimate nucleated cell counts. TCRdb's table, derived via immunoSEQ multiplex PCR, lists solely in-frame clones and lacks some. The V and J calls and clone size were taken over from that table, and D and trimming were inferred from the DNA. The profile shows roughly 400,000 clones, approximately 91% of them singletons.

The chain links TRBV6-5 to TRBJ2-1; no clear D. The TCR was taken from a woman aged 18 to 35 who had been exposed to COVID-19. What was sequenced was PBMCs or T cells enriched from blood (not recorded which). The CDR3 DNA is TGTGCCAGCAGTCCGTCAGTGAATGAGCAGTTCTTC. Its translation is CASSPSVNEQFF.